These 18 T cell receptor beta chains were all obtained from the same sample, sequenced in a study of metastatic and nonmetastatic thyroid tumors. No treatment had been given to any patient before thyroid surgery. With MiXCR, TCRdb called clones anew from the PCR reads. The table has roughly 30,000 clones, under 20% seen once. Material: blood. These receptors all come from a female donor with papillary thyroid cancer or a benign thyroid nodule (not recorded which). Some clones in this sample may be carry-over from other donors' samples.

This clone was detected only a few times. One junction end disagrees with the germline gene, perhaps due to a read error. The CDR3 nucleotides read TGTGCCAGCAGAACCGGGCTCCTAAGCACTGAAGATTTCTTT. The encoded protein is CASRTGLLSTEDFF. The chain is built from TRBV27 and TRBJ1-1; no definite D call. The CDR3 is made up of 14 amino acids. The V gene's germline CDR1 is MNHEY and CDR2 SMNVEV (reference sequence).

This clone was seen more than once but under ten times. The V gene is TRBV20-1, the J gene TRBJ2-7; TRBD2 matches 11 bases. Germline assignment: CDR1 DFQATT and CDR2 SNEGSKA (reference sequence). J gave up 5 bases and V 6 bases, and 6 bases lay outside the gene matches. This CDR3 is 13 amino acids long. Here the CDR3 DNA reads TGCAGTGCCCCATTACTAGCGGGGGACGAGCAGTACTTC. Its translation: CSAPLLAGDEQYF.

The table lists this clone with many counts. The chain recombines TRBV20-1 with TRBJ1-6; 11 nucleotides agree with TRBD1. CDR1 DFQATT and CDR2 SNEGSKA come from the germline V gene (reference sequence). The CDR3 totals 17 residues. V gave up 2 bases and J gave up 3 bases; unmatched junction bases: 6. The CDR3 spells CSARPGQGANYNSPLHF. In DNA, the CDR3 is TGCAGTGCTAGACCTGGACAGGGGGCTAACTATAATTCACCCCTCCACTTT.

By frequency in the sample, this clone is medium-sized (0.01 to 0.1%). V and J are TRBV24-1 and TRBJ1-2, with 10 bases identical to TRBD1. The length of the CDR3 is 16 residues. Per the germline V gene, CDR1 is KGHDR and CDR2 is SFDVKD. With 3 bases clipped from V and 5 bases from J, the junction kept 8 bases outside the gene matches. The DNA of the CDR3 is TGTGCCACCAGTGATCCAATGACAGGGGGCGGTTATGGCTACACCTTC. Protein sequence: CATSDPMTGGGYGYTF.

This clone appeared many times. The rearrangement joins TRBV20-1 to TRBJ2-7; D might be TRBD1 or TRBD2, each matching 5 bases. Trimming cost V 0 bases and J 7 bases, with 7 bases left between them. Germline V gives CDR1 DFQATT, CDR2 SNEGSKA (reference sequence). This CDR3 region has 11 residues. The CDR3, as DNA: TGCAGTGCTAGAGACTGGGGGGAGCAGTACTTC. This gives the protein CSARDWGEQYF.

In this sample, this clone turned up a few times. J is TRBJ2-2 and V is TRBV5-1; D may be TRBD2 (5 bases). Germline CDR1 reads SGHRS; CDR2 reads YFSETQ. V lost 0 bases and J lost 6, with 15 bases in between. This CDR3 is 16 amino acids long. The CDR3 spells CASSLAGVLVAGELFF. CDR3 bases: TGCGCCAGCAGCTTGGCCGGGGTTTTGGTCGCCGGGGAGCTGTTTTTT.

This clone was seen ten or more times. The J gene is TRBJ1-3, the V gene TRBV3-1, with a tentative D call TRBD1 (5 bases). V lost 4 bases and J lost 0, with 7 bases in between. This CDR3 comprises 14 residues. The germline V gene encodes CDR1 LGHDT and CDR2 YNNKEL (reference sequence). The CDR3 DNA is TGTGCCAGCAGCCTGGGGGTCTCTGGAAACACCATATATTTT. Protein sequence: CASSLGVSGNTIYF.

By share, this clone ranks as medium-sized. Distinct nucleotide sequences in the sample also encode this CDR3. The chain has TRBV12-3 or TRBV12-4 and TRBJ2-2; D uncertain. The V gene lost 3 bases and the J gene lost 8 bases, with 13 bases spanning the gap. The length of the CDR3 is 14 residues. The CDR3 bases are TGTGCCAGCAGTTTCGCCCGGACCTCTGGGGAGCTGTTTTTT. It is translated as CASSFARTSGELFF.

This clone was observed at least ten times. The rearrangement joins TRBV7-9 to TRBJ2-1; maybe TRBD2 (5 bases). Trimming removed 0 bases at V and 10 bases at J, with 10 bases between. Germline V gives CDR1 SEHNR, CDR2 FQNEAQ (reference sequence). The CDR3 length is 13 residues. The CDR3 region has the DNA TGTGCCAGCAGCTTAGCTGGCCGGAGGGAGCAGTTCTTC. Protein sequence: CASSLAGRREQFF.

In this sample, this clone turned up many times. The rearrangement uses TRBV20-1 and TRBJ1-4; 8 bases fit TRBD1. Looked up from germline, CDR1 is DFQATT and CDR2 is SNEGSKA (reference sequence). The CDR3 sequence is 15 residues long. Trimming cost V 4 bases and J 4 bases; bases outside gene matches: 8. The CDR3 spells CSAKGSGGDNEKLFF. The DNA for the CDR3 is TGCAGTGCTAAAGGGTCAGGGGGCGATAATGAAAAACTGTTTTTT.

This clone was counted many times. The chain is built from TRBV5-5 and TRBJ2-2; D is ambiguous. This CDR3 is built from 15 residues. Between the trimmed V and J ends, which lost 2 bases and 0 bases, there was a span of 8 bases. The V gene's germline CDR1 is SGHKS and CDR2 YYEKEE (reference sequence). The CDR3 nucleotides are TGTGCCAGCAGCTTTAATGGGGCGAACACCGGGGAGCTGTTTTTT. This codes for CASSFNGANTGELFF.

This clone has ten or more counts. The chain employs TRBV5-1 and TRBJ1-2; 8 bases align to TRBD1. The J segment lost 6 bases and the V segment lost 2 bases, leaving 3 bases of the junction unmatched. The CDR3 has 13 residues. Germline CDR1 SGHRS, CDR2 YFSETQ. CDR3 amino acids: CASSFGQGNGYTF. In nucleotides, the CDR3 is TGCGCCAGCAGCTTCGGACAGGGAAATGGCTACACCTTC.

This clone showed up many times. This chain links TRBV5-6 with TRBJ2-7; weak D call: TRBD1 (6 bases). Germline assignment: CDR1 SGHDT and CDR2 YYEEEE. The CDR3 sequence is 14 residues long. With 7 bases removed from V and 3 bases from J, the gap between germline ends came to 17 bases. The CDR3 here is CASLSTGRYYEQYF. As DNA, the CDR3 is TGTGCCAGCCTTTCGACAGGTCGCTACTACGAGCAGTACTTC.

The V and J genes are TRBV9 and TRBJ1-5, with a tentative D call TRBD1 (5 bases). The V end was cut by 3 bases, the J end by 5 bases, with 15 bases between. Germline CDR1 SGDLS, CDR2 YYNGEE. The CDR3 contains 15 residues. This CDR3 is CASSADAGGDQPQHF. CDR3 DNA: TGTGCCAGCAGCGCCGACGCGGGGGGGGATCAGCCCCAGCATTTT. The full variable domain, its missing parts supplied by reference TRBV9 and TRBJ1-5, is DSGVTQTPKHLITATGQRVTLRCSPRSGDLSVYWYQQSLDQGLQFLIQYYNGEERAKGNILERFSAQQFPDLHSELNLSSLELGDSALYFCASSADAGGDQPQHFGDGTRLSIL.

Notes on this clone: A much larger clone sits a single nucleotide away, making a read error possible. This sample includes further DNA sequences coding for the same CDR3. V usage is TRBV6-5 and J usage is TRBJ2-3; 8 bases agree with TRBD2. This CDR3 is 17 amino acids long. Germline V gene sequence: CDR1 MNHEY, CDR2 SVGAGI. The CDR3 DNA follows: TGTGCCAGTAGTTACTCGATTCAACGGGGGGGCCGTAGTACGCAGTATTTT. It codes for CASSYSIQRGGRSTQYF.

This clone was found once. V gene TRBV6-2 or TRBV6-3 combines with J gene TRBJ2-7, with D tentatively TRBD1 or TRBD2 (5 bases each). V lost 2 bases and J 3 bases, leaving 26 bases between the germline ends. The germline CDR1 and CDR2 sequences are MNHEY and SVGEGT. The CDR3 consists of 19 residues. The CDR3 DNA reads TGTGCCAGCAGTTACAGCTCTTACTTAGTAAGGGGAGAGTTCTACGAGCAGTACTTC. This codes for CASSYSSYLVRGEFYEQYF.

This clone was seen ten or more times. The chain links TRBV5-1 to TRBJ2-3; maybe TRBD2 (5 bases). CDR1 SGHRS and CDR2 YFSETQ come from the germline V gene. V lost 3 bases, J lost 6 bases, and 11 bases lay in between. The CDR3 extends over 13 amino acids. CDR3 sequence (DNA): TGCGCCAGCAGCTGGACCCGAGGGGATACGCAGTATTTT. It specifies CASSWTRGDTQYF.

This chain connects TRBV6-1 to TRBJ1-1; TRBD1 aligns across 9 bases. V gave up 4 bases and J gave up 5 bases; unmatched junction bases: 5. Per germline, CDR1 MNHNS and CDR2 SASEGT. CDR3 length: 14 amino acids. The CDR3: CASSGGQGSTEAFF. The CDR3 DNA reads TGTGCCAGCAGTGGTGGACAGGGGTCTACTGAAGCTTTCTTT.